This T cell receptor (beta chain) was profiled in a study of cytomegalovirus exposure and HLA in healthy donors. The study, taken as a whole, reports: TCR association rates varied by HLA locus in a later analysis, with DRB1 highest and HLA-C lowest.

As regards this clone: The antigen is unknown.

The CDR3 is 17 amino acids. Germline V gives CDR1 MNHEY, CDR2 SMNVEV (reference sequence). With 7 bases clipped from V and 3 bases from J, the junction kept 11 bases outside the gene matches. Researchers ran the PCR with 60 Vbeta and 13 Jbeta primers. Assay: immunoSEQ multiplex PCR; the TCRdb copy retains only in-frame clones and omits some. The sample holds about 200,000 clones, approximately 80% seen once. The sample comprised PBMCs. The receptor was isolated from a male donor in good health and CMV-seronegative. The V and J genes are TRBV27 and TRBJ2-1; 11 bases match TRBD2. The CDR3 loop reads CASKLAGGLPLYNEQFF. The CDR3 DNA reads TGTGCCAGCAAGCTAGCGGGAGGCCTACCTCTCTACAATGAGCAGTTCTTC.